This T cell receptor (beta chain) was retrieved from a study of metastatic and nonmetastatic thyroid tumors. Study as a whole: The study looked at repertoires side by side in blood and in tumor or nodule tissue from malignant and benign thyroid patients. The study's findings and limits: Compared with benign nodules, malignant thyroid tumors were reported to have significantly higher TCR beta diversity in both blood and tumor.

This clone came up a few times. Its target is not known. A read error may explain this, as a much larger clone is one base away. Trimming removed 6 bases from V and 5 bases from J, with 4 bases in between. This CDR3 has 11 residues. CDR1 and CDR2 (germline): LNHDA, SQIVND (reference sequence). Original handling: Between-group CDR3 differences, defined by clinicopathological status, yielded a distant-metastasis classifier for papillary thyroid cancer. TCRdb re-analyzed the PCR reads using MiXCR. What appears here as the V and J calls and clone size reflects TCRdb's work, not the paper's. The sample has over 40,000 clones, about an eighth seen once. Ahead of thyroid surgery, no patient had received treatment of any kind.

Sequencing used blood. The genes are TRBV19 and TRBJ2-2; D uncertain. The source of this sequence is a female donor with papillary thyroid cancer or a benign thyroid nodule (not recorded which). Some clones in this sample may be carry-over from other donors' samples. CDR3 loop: CASRVTGELFF. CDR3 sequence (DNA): TGTGCCAGTAGAGTAACCGGGGAGCTGTTTTTT.